These 20 T cell receptor beta chains were sequenced from one sample in a study of read filtering for tumor transcriptome and immune sequencing. This library used about 400 ng RNA and molecular barcoded adaptors spanning alpha/delta and beta/gamma chains. TCRdb re-derived calls from the reads in MiXCR, one entry per CDR3 protein. The sample has about 130,000 distinct CDR3 sequences, approximately 13% seen once. Sequenced sample: a population of CD138-negative cells sorted from bone marrow. The receptors here all came from a donor over 35 with multiple myeloma.

This clonotype was seen ten or more times. The gene calls are TRBV20-1 and TRBJ2-7, with 7 bases lining up with TRBD2. CDR3 size: 10 residues. Germline CDR1 is DFQATT and CDR2 is SNEGSKA (reference sequence). V was pared by 7 bases and J by 7 bases, with 4 bases of the junction left unmatched. The CDR3 loop is CSGWEGEQYF. The CDR3 nucleotides are TGCAGTGGTTGGGAGGGGGAGCAGTACTTC.

Concerning this clonotype: It is likely a read error: a sequence one base away is far more abundant. The CDR3, as DNA: TGTGCCAGCAGCCAGACCGGGAGGCCAAACGCTGGGCAGTTCTTC. Protein: CASSQTGRPNAGQFF. The chain employs TRBV11-2 and TRBJ2-1; 7 bases are shared with TRBD2. CDR1 is SGHAT, CDR2 FQNNGV, per germline. CDR3 length equals 15 residues. J was trimmed by 12 bases and V by 5 bases; bases with no gene match: 16. The variable domain in full, completed from reference TRBV11-2 and TRBJ2-1, reads EAGVAQSPRYKIIEKRQSVAFWCNPISGHATLYWYQQILGQGPKLLIQFQNNGVVDDSQLPKDRFSAERLKGVDSTLKIQPAKLEDSAVYLCASSQTGRPNAGQFFGPGTRLTVL.

As regards this clonotype: It may be a read error: a sequence one base away is much more abundant. The CDR3 nucleotides are TGTGCCAGCAGAACCGACGGGACCAATCAGCCCCGGCATTTT. As protein: CASRTDGTNQPRHF. This chain joins TRBV2 and TRBJ1-5; TRBD1 might be the D (5 bases). There are 14 residues in the CDR3. The germline CDR1 and CDR2 sequences are SNHLY and FYNNEI.

This clonotype was seen repeatedly, ten times or more. The chain recombines TRBV5-1 with TRBJ2-7; D may match TRBD1 or TRBD2 (5 bases each). CDR1 SGHRS and CDR2 YFSETQ come from the germline V gene. The CDR3 length is 14 residues. V lost 0 bases and J lost 3, with 10 bases in between. DNA for the CDR3: TGCGCCAGCAGCTTGGAAGGGGAGAGCTACGAGCAGTACTTC. Its translation is CASSLEGESYEQYF.

There are many counts of this clonotype. The chain is built from TRBV7-9 and TRBJ2-1; D may be TRBD2 (6 bases). The V and J ends lost 1 base and 4 bases respectively, with 14 bases between them. CDR1 is SEHNR, CDR2 FQNEAQ, per germline (reference sequence). The CDR3 runs 16 residues. CDR3: CASSLESSGPYNEQFF. The DNA of the CDR3 is TGTGCCAGCAGCTTAGAGAGTAGCGGACCTTACAATGAGCAGTTCTTC.

This clonotype has ten or more counts. The V call is TRBV19, the J call TRBJ2-3; 7 nucleotides line up with TRBD2. The V and J ends lost 10 bases and 1 base, in that order; junction bases with no gene match: 8. This CDR3 contains 14 residues. Germline lookup yields CDR1 LNHDA and CDR2 SQIVND (reference sequence). The CDR3 region has the DNA TGTGCCACCAAACAGCGGGAAGGCACAGATACGCAGTATTTT. Its translation is CATKQREGTDTQYF.

There are many counts of this clonotype. The V gene is TRBV4-1, the J gene TRBJ2-7; D call uncertain. Looked up from germline, CDR1 is MGHRA and CDR2 is YSYEKL. Trimming removed 1 base at V and 0 bases at J, with 7 bases between. The CDR3 extends over 14 amino acids. The CDR3, as DNA: TGCGCCAGCAGCCAAGTCGGAAGCTCCTACGAGCAGTACTTC. Translation: CASSQVGSSYEQYF.

This clonotype was counted between two and nine times. This rearrangement joins TRBV2 to TRBJ1-2; D is uncertain. Germline V gene lookup returns CDR1 SNHLY and CDR2 FYNNEI. There are 13 residues in the CDR3. Trimming removed 3 bases from V and 8 bases from J, with 13 bases in between. CDR3 DNA: TGTGCCAGCAGTGATGATACTTTCAACGGCTACACCTTC. Protein sequence: CASSDDTFNGYTF.

A word on this clonotype: A much larger clone sits a single nucleotide away, making a read error possible. The chain joins TRBV20-1 to TRBJ2-7, with a possible D match to TRBD1 (7 bases). The CDR3 has 12 amino acids. Germline CDR1 DFQATT, CDR2 SNEGSKA (reference sequence). Here the CDR3 reads CSASEGASEQCF. CDR3 in DNA: TGCAGTGCATCTGAGGGGGCTAGCGAGCAGTGCTTC.

This clonotype was seen many times. The chain has TRBV6-5 and TRBJ2-7, with D possibly being TRBD2 (5 bases). Germline V gives CDR1 MNHEY, CDR2 SVGAGI. This CDR3 spans 14 amino acids. Trimming removed 2 bases from V and 2 bases from J, with 10 bases in between. The CDR3, as DNA: TGTGCCAGCAGTTACAGACTAAGCCCCTACGAGCAGTACTTC. Translating it yields CASSYRLSPYEQYF.

Ten or more counts support this clonotype. The V gene is TRBV20-1, the J gene TRBJ2-7; tentatively, D is TRBD1 or TRBD2 (5 bases each). This CDR3 is built from 14 residues. CDR1 is DFQATT, CDR2 SNEGSKA, per germline (reference sequence). Between the trimmed V and J ends, which lost 7 bases and 0 bases, there was a span of 16 bases. The CDR3 DNA is TGCAGTGGAGGGGCCCATATGTTCTCCTACGAGCAGTACTTC. It yields the protein CSGGAHMFSYEQYF.

This clonotype was counted at least ten times. This chain connects TRBV5-1 to TRBJ2-1; D is ambiguous. The ends were cut back, 2 bases at V and 10 bases at J, with 13 bases in the middle. Germline CDR1 SGHRS, CDR2 YFSETQ. The CDR3 covers 13 residues. The CDR3 DNA reads TGCGCCAGCAGCTTCCGGCCCGATGTGGAGCAGTTCTTC. This gives the protein CASSFRPDVEQFF. Based on the CDR3 plus reference TRBV5-1 and TRBJ2-1, the full variable domain is KAGVTQTPRYLIKTRGQQVTLSCSPISGHRSVSWYQQTPGQGLQFLFEYFSETQRNKGNFPGRFSGRQFSNSRSEMNVSTLELGDSALYLCASSFRPDVEQFFGPGTRLTVL.

This clonotype was found a few times. A read error is possible here, since a much larger clone lies one base away. The chain employs TRBV2 and TRBJ1-5, with 10 bases aligning to TRBD1. This CDR3 comprises 14 residues. Per the germline V gene, CDR1 is SNHLY and CDR2 is FYNNEI. V lost 6 bases, J lost 6 bases, and 5 bases stayed unmatched. CDR3 nucleotide sequence: TGTGCCAGCAGCTTGACAGGGGGCGCTCAGCCCCAGCATTTT. It yields the protein CASSLTGGAQPQHF.

This clonotype showed up many times. V gene TRBV5-5 combines with J gene TRBJ1-5, with D unresolved. Germline loops: CDR1 SGHKS, CDR2 YYEKEE (reference sequence). The CDR3 covers 13 residues. The V end lost 2 bases, the J end lost 5 bases, and 8 bases lay between the germline ends. CDR3 loop: CASSLRADQPQHF. CDR3 bases: TGTGCCAGCAGCTTACGGGCCGATCAGCCCCAGCATTTT.

The gene calls are TRBV20-1 and TRBJ2-1, with 11 bases identical to TRBD2. The CDR3 runs to 16 residues. Trimming removed 2 bases from V and 9 bases from J; junction bases left unmatched: 12. CDR1 and CDR2 from the germline V gene are DFQATT and SNEGSKA (reference sequence). CDR3 loop: CSARFTSGRGGSEQFF. The CDR3 nucleotides read TGCAGTGCTAGATTCACTAGCGGGAGAGGAGGTAGTGAGCAGTTCTTC.

This clonotype was recorded at least ten times. The rearrangement links TRBV29-1 to TRBJ1-1; D remains unclear. The V and J ends lost 5 bases and 1 base respectively, with 11 bases between them. The germline gives CDR1 SQVTM, CDR2 ANQGSEA. This CDR3 is built from 13 residues. CDR3 in amino acids: CSVTGTSNTEAFF. DNA for the CDR3: TGCAGCGTTACGGGCACTTCGAACACTGAAGCTTTCTTT.

As concerns this clonotype: A much larger clone differs from this one at a single base, so this may be a read error. The chain is built from TRBV11-2 and TRBJ2-1, with D tentatively TRBD2 (6 bases). The V gene lost 5 bases and the J gene lost 12 bases, with 20 bases spanning the gap. The CDR3 sequence is 14 residues long. Germline values: CDR1 SGHAT, CDR2 FQNNGV. CDR3 bases: TGTGCCAGCAGCCCCTCGACTAGATGGACTGGGCAGTTCTTC. Protein sequence: CASSPSTRWTGQFF.

This clonotype came up many times. This chain uses TRBV15 with TRBJ2-1; 9 bases fit TRBD1. Germline-derived CDR1 and CDR2 are LNHNV and YYDKDF (reference sequence). J was trimmed by 8 bases and V by 4 bases; bases with no gene match: 15. The CDR3 runs to 17 residues. The CDR3 loop is CATSMFLPGQGRDEQFF. CDR3 bases: TGTGCCACCAGCATGTTCTTACCGGGACAGGGACGGGATGAGCAGTTCTTC.

This clonotype has at least ten counts. The chain carries TRBV5-5 and TRBJ1-5; D is possibly TRBD1 (5 bases). V dropped 4 bases and J dropped 4 bases, with 15 bases sitting between them. CDR3 length equals 15 residues. The germline V gene encodes CDR1 SGHKS and CDR2 YYEKEE (reference sequence). The CDR3 nucleotides read TGTGCCAGCAGCCAATTGGCAGGGAAGAATCAGCCCCAGCATTTT. The encoded protein is CASSQLAGKNQPQHF.

This clonotype was observed many times. Germline and junction disagree at one end, which may indicate a read error. The V call is TRBV7-9, the J call TRBJ2-7, with TRBD2 identical over 7 bases. Germline values: CDR1 SEHNR, CDR2 FQNEAQ (reference sequence). This CDR3 has 16 residues. The CDR3 loop is CVSSPYPSSGKYEQYF. In DNA form, the CDR3 reads TGTGTCAGCAGCCCCTATCCCTCCAGCGGGAAGTACGAGCAGTACTTC.